Each of the 15 T cell receptor beta chains below was sequenced from the same sample in a study of a mutant IDH1 vaccine in newly diagnosed glioma. TCRdb keeps only in-frame clones here, not all; method: immunoSEQ multiplex PCR. The sample contains roughly 60,000 clones, about 88% of which appear only once. Their antigens remain unidentified. Time point denoted: week 5, during vaccination. Vaccination comprised doses that each held 300 ug of mutant IDH1 20-mer peptide, plus topical imiquimod. This material consisted of PBMCs, taken from a glioma patient whose treatment included an IDH1 peptide vaccine. These receptors were collected from a woman in her forties or fifties with glioma.

V and J are TRBV4-1 and TRBJ2-5; D perhaps matches TRBD1 (6 bases). This CDR3 region has 14 residues. V was pared by 1 base and J by 2 bases, with 8 bases between. CDR1 and CDR2 from the germline V gene are MGHRA and YSYEKL. CDR3 in DNA: TGCGCCAGCAGCCAAGGGGACAAGCAAGAGACCCAGTACTTC. It is translated as CASSQGDKQETQYF.

The V and J genes are TRBV5-4 and TRBJ1-1; 10 bases match TRBD1. Germline V lookup: CDR1 SGHNT, CDR2 YYREEE (reference sequence). With 3 bases clipped from V and 6 bases from J, the junction kept 11 bases outside the gene matches. This CDR3 has 16 residues. CDR3 nucleotide sequence: TGTGCCAGCAGCTCCGGGCCGGGACAGGGGACTCCTGAAGCTTTCTTT. Protein product: CASSSGPGQGTPEAFF.

The V call is TRBV11-2, the J call TRBJ1-1, with TRBD1 as a possible D gene (5 bases). The CDR3 has 15 residues. V was trimmed by 0 bases and J by 1 base, leaving 9 bases between them. Germline CDR1 is SGHAT and CDR2 is FQNNGV. CDR3 in DNA: TGTGCCAGCAGCTTAGACCCGGGGCCGAACACTGAAGCTTTCTTT. It encodes CASSLDPGPNTEAFF.

The gene calls are TRBV29-1 and TRBJ2-3, with 10 bases matching TRBD1. The CDR3 extends over 14 amino acids. Germline V gene sequence: CDR1 SQVTM, CDR2 ANQGSEA. The ends lost 3 bases at V and 4 bases at J; junction bases unmatched: 4. CDR3 sequence: CSVDDRGRPDTQYF. DNA of the CDR3: TGCAGCGTTGACGACAGGGGGCGACCAGATACGCAGTATTTT.

On this clone: The same CDR3 also results from other DNA sequences found in this sample. The chain links TRBV5-1 to TRBJ1-3; no clear D. V was clipped by 0 bases and J by 0 bases, with 4 bases between them. The CDR3 loop spans 14 amino acids. CDR1 SGHRS and CDR2 YFSETQ come from the germline V gene. The CDR3 nucleotides read TGCGCCAGCAGCTTGGGTGACTCTGGAAACACCATATATTTT. This translates into CASSLGDSGNTIYF.

This chain links TRBV18 with TRBJ1-1; D remains ambiguous. CDR1 is KGHSH, CDR2 LQKENI, per germline. The V end lost 2 bases, the J end lost 8 bases, and 15 bases lay between the germline ends. The CDR3 is 14 amino acids. The DNA of the CDR3 is TGTGCCAGCTCACCAGTTACCGGCACCCTCGAAGCTTTCTTT. It codes for CASSPVTGTLEAFF.

The genes are TRBV6-1 and TRBJ2-7; D tentatively reads TRBD1 or TRBD2 (5 bases each). The CDR3 is 17 residues long. From germline, CDR1 is MNHNS and CDR2 SASEGT. V lost 3 bases and J lost 2, with 20 bases in between. The DNA for the CDR3 is TGTGCCAGCAGTGATGGGGGATGGGGCCCTGGGACCTACGAGCAGTACTTC. Amino acid sequence: CASSDGGWGPGTYEQYF.

The chain employs TRBV12-5 and TRBJ1-2; 9 positions match TRBD1. V lost 4 bases to trimming and J lost 5 bases; unmatched junction nucleotides: 2. The CDR3 loop spans 13 amino acids. Per germline, CDR1 LGHNT and CDR2 FRNRAP. The CDR3 loop reads CASGWDRDYGYTF. CDR3 bases: TGTGCTAGTGGTTGGGACAGGGATTATGGCTACACCTTC.

This rearrangement joins TRBV6-5 to TRBJ1-1; possible D gene TRBD1, 5 bases. The CDR3 extends over 15 amino acids. Germline V gene data show CDR1 as MNHEY and CDR2 as SVGAGI. The ends were cut back, 8 bases at V and 0 bases at J, with 16 bases in the middle. CDR3 region: CASHKWGRLNTEAFF. CDR3 DNA sequence: TGTGCCAGCCATAAATGGGGACGGTTGAACACTGAAGCTTTCTTT.

This clone was seen only once. The chain combines TRBV6-5 with TRBJ2-5; 8 nucleotides line up with TRBD1. This CDR3 spans 15 amino acids. V shed 10 bases, J shed 7 bases, and the junction held 17 bases outside the gene matches. Germline values: CDR1 MNHEY, CDR2 SVGAGI. CDR3 residues: CATRVDIGQGRTQYF. The CDR3 DNA follows: TGTGCCACCAGGGTGGACATTGGACAGGGAAGGACCCAGTACTTC.

There are a few counts of this clone. The chain carries TRBV19 and TRBJ1-2; 7 nucleotides align to TRBD1. Trimming removed 6 bases from V and 5 bases from J; junction bases left unmatched: 6. The germline V gene has CDR1 LNHDA and CDR2 SQIVND (reference sequence). This CDR3 spans 13 amino acids. CDR3 sequence (DNA): TGTGCCAGTAGGGGGGCAGGGGGGTATGGCTACACCTTC. Translating gives CASRGAGGYGYTF. The entire variable domain, with the rest obtained from reference TRBV19 and TRBJ1-2, is as follows: DGGITQSPKYLFRKEGQNVTLSCEQNLNHDAMYWYRQDPGQGLRLIYYSQIVNDFQKGDIAEGYSVSREKKESFPLTVTSAQKNPTAFYLCASRGAGGYGYTFGSGTRLTVV.

The V gene is TRBV4-1, the J gene TRBJ2-3; TRBD2 matches 11 bases. The CDR3 has 17 residues. V was clipped by 3 bases and J by 0 bases; unmatched bases: 5. The germline gives CDR1 MGHRA, CDR2 YSYEKL. CDR3 protein: CASSQAGTSGSTDTQYF. Here the CDR3 DNA reads TGCGCCAGCAGCCAGGCCGGGACTAGCGGTAGCACAGATACGCAGTATTTT.

This sequence joins TRBV27 and TRBJ1-1, with TRBD1 as a possible D gene (6 bases). This CDR3 has 16 amino acids. The V end was cut by 4 bases, the J end by 1 base, with 16 bases between. CDR1 and CDR2 from the germline V gene are MNHEY and SMNVEV (reference sequence). The CDR3 nucleotides are TGTGCCAGCAGTTCTCTCCCGACGGGGGCGAACACTGAAGCTTTCTTT. Residues: CASSSLPTGANTEAFF.

This clone has only one observation. V is TRBV10-3 and J is TRBJ2-2; 13 bases match TRBD2. The V gene's germline CDR1 is ENHRY and CDR2 SYGVKD. This CDR3 has 16 amino acids. V dropped 5 bases and J dropped 6; count of bases not matched to a gene: 6. The CDR3 loop is CAISSTSGGAPGELFF. DNA for the CDR3: TGTGCCATCAGTTCTACTAGCGGGGGGGCCCCCGGGGAGCTGTTTTTT.

The chain couples TRBV28 to TRBJ1-2, with D maybe TRBD1 (6 bases). Looked up from germline, CDR1 is MDHEN and CDR2 is SYDVKM. The CDR3 is 14 amino acids. Trimming left V 7 bases short and J 5 bases short, with 17 bases between. The CDR3: CASTRGGIAYGYTF. The CDR3 DNA is TGTGCCAGCACCAGAGGGGGGATAGCTTATGGCTACACCTTC.